This TCR beta chain was identified in a study of T cells in localized non-small cell lung cancer. The data were produced by immunoSEQ multiplex PCR, yet TCRdb's version contains in-frame clones alone and is incomplete. The sample has 19,000 or so clones, around 83% seen once. This clone was seen once. The CDR3 is 13 amino acids. Per the germline V gene, CDR1 is SGHAT and CDR2 is FQDESV (reference sequence). V dropped 3 bases and J dropped 5; count of bases not matched to a gene: 1. The genes are TRBV11-1 and TRBJ1-5; 7 nucleotides match TRBD1. This sequence was found in a male donor older than 55 with stage III lung adenocarcinoma. Sequences were derived from peripheral blood, sampled before any cancer treatment. CDR3 in amino acids: CASSFGQDQPQHF. The CDR3, as DNA: TGTGCCAGCAGCTTTGGACAGGATCAGCCCCAGCATTTT. The full variable domain, its missing parts supplied by reference TRBV11-1 and TRBJ1-5, is EAEVAQSPRYKITEKSQAVAFWCDPISGHATLYWYRQILGQGPELLVQFQDESVVDDSQLPKDRFSAERLKGVDSTLKIQPAELGDSAMYLCASSFGQDQPQHFGDGTRLSIL.